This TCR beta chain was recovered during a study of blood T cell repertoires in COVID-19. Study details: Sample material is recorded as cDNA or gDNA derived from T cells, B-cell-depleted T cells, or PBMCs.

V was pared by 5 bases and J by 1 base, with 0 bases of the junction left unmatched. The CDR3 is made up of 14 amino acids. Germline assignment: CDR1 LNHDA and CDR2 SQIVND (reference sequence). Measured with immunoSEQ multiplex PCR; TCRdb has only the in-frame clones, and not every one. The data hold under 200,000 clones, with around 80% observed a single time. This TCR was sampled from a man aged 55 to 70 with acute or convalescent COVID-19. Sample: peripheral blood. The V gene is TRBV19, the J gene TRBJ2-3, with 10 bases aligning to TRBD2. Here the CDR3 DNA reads TGTGCCAGTAGTGGGACTAGCGGCACAGATACGCAGTATTTT. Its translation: CASSGTSGTDTQYF.